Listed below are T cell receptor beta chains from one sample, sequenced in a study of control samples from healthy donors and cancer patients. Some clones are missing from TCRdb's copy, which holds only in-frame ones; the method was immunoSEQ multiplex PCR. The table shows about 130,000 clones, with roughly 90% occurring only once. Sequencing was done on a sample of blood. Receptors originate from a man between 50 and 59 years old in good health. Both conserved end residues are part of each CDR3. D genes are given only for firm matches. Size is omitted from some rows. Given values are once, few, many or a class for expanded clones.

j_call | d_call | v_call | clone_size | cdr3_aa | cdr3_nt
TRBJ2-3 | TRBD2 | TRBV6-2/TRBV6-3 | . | CASSSPGGPSTDTQYF | TGTGCCAGCAGTTCTCCGGGAGGCCCTAGCACAGATACGCAGTATTTT
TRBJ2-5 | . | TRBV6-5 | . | CASSRGTVYQETQYF | TGTGCCAGCAGTAGGGGTACAGTGTACCAAGAGACCCAGTACTTC
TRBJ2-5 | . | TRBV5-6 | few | CASSLVGEETQYF | TGTGCCAGCAGCTTGGTAGGGGAAGAGACCCAGTACTTC
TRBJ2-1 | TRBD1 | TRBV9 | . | CASSVGQGYNEQFF | TGTGCCAGCAGCGTGGGACAGGGCTACAATGAGCAGTTCTTC
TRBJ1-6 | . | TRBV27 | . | CASSYDALGGYNSPLHF | TGTGCCAGCAGTTATGACGCCCTGGGGGGCTATAATTCACCCCTCCACTTT
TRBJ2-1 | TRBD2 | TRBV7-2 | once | CASSLGLAVYNEQFF | TGTGCCAGCAGCTTGGGACTAGCGGTCTACAATGAGCAGTTCTTC
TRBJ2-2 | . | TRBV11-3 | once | CASSLGGGTGELFF | TGTGCCAGCAGCTTAGGTGGGGGTACCGGGGAGCTGTTTTTT
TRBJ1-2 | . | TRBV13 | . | CASSLDTTYGYTF | TGTGCCAGCAGCTTAGACACCACCTATGGCTACACCTTC
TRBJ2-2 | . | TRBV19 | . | CASSSGQNANTGELFF | TGTGCCAGTAGTTCAGGACAGAACGCGAACACCGGGGAGCTGTTTTTT
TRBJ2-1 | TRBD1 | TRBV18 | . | CASSSAGTGGYNEQFF | TGTGCCAGCTCATCAGCCGGGACAGGGGGCTACAATGAGCAGTTCTTC
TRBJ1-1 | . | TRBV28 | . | CASSLLVKTEAFF | TGTGCCAGCAGTTTATTGGTCAAAACTGAAGCTTTCTTT
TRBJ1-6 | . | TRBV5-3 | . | CARSLQQGTAPLHF | TGTGCCAGAAGCCTACAACAGGGTACTGCACCCCTCCACTTT
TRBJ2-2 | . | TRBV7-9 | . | CASSFWETGELFF | TGTGCCAGCAGCTTCTGGGAAACCGGGGAGCTGTTTTTT
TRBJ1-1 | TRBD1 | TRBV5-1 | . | CASSIGDRLKAFF | TGCGCCAGCAGCATAGGGGACAGGTTGAAAGCTTTCTTT
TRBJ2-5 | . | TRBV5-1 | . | CASSLSPSFQETQYF | TGCGCCAGCAGCTTGTCCCCCAGTTTCCAAGAGACCCAGTACTTC
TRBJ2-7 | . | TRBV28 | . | CASSLNPQGHSYEQYF | TGTGCCAGCAGTTTAAACCCACAGGGCCACTCCTACGAGCAGTACTTC
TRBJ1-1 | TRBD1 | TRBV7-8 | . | CASSNGQGGTEAFF | TGTGCCAGCAGCAACGGACAGGGCGGCACTGAAGCTTTCTTT
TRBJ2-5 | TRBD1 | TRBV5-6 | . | CASSSGTGRETQYF | TGTGCCAGCAGTTCTGGGACAGGGCGCGAGACCCAGTACTTC
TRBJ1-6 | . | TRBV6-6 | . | CASRNSYNSPLHF | TGTGCCAGCAGAAATTCCTATAATTCACCCCTCCACTTT
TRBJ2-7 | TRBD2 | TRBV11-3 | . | CASRRGGVGPYEQYF | TGTGCCAGCCGCCGGGGGGGGGTTGGACCCTACGAGCAGTACTTC
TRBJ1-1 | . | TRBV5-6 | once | CASSWGAVNTEAFF | TGTGCCAGCAGCTGGGGGGCCGTGAACACTGAAGCTTTCTTT
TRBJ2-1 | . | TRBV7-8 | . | CASSSDRAEQFF | TGTGCCAGCAGCTCCGACCGAGCTGAGCAGTTCTTC
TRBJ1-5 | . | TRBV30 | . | CAWSVDLDDNQPQHF | TGTGCCTGGAGTGTCGACCTCGATGACAATCAGCCCCAGCATTTT
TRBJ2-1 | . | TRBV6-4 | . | CASSVDTYNEQFF | TGTGCCAGCAGTGTGGACACCTACAATGAGCAGTTCTTC
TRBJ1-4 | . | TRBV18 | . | CASSPNRVTNEKLFF | TGTGCCAGCTCACCCAACAGGGTTACTAATGAAAAACTGTTTTTT
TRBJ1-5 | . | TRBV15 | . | CATSRPERGQPQHF | TGTGCCACCAGCAGACCTGAAAGGGGACAGCCCCAGCATTTT
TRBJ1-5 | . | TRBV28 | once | CATQSGASNQPQHF | TGTGCCACCCAATCGGGCGCGAGCAATCAGCCCCAGCATTTT
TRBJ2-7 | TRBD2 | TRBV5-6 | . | CASSLGRGVYEQYF | TGTGCCAGCAGCTTGGGGCGGGGGGTCTACGAGCAGTACTTC
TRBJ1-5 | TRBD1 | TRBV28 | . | CASSSTGGNQPQHF | TGTGCCAGCAGCAGTACAGGGGGCAATCAGCCCCAGCATTTT